This record looks at one T cell receptor beta chain sequence and its context. What this receptor recognizes is not known. One base away there is no much larger clone; base qualities are not given. Relative to germline, V is 6 bases shorter and J is 2 bases shorter, with 6 bases between their ends. CDR1 and CDR2 are read off the germline V gene as SGHTA and FQGTGA. The CDR3 has 12 amino acids, counting the end cysteine and phenylalanine. CDR3 DNA only is kept here, 36 bases in frame from base 1. To demonstrate the VDJtools post-analysis software, the study profiled TCR beta repertoires from the peripheral blood of about a dozen young patients with multiple sclerosis. The multiple sclerosis patients were children and adolescents between roughly 6 and 16 years of age. These data belong to a study of post-analysis software for immune sequencing data (dated by TCRdb to about 2015). Some background on the complete study: Relapsing-remitting, secondary progressive and progressive-relapsing multiple sclerosis were recorded as disease courses, and subtype annotation was lacking for some patients. The patient repertoires were compared against approximately twelve previously published healthy control repertoires obtained from donors aged about 6 to 28 years. A subset of samples was prepared in parallel using single-end sample barcoding, then pooled and co-amplified after Illumina adapter ligation.

To prepare the library, PCR was applied. Instrument used: Illumina HiSeq 2500. To reduce PCR and sequencing biases, unique molecular identifiers were incorporated into the TCR beta cDNA libraries. Per 1 to 10 million input T cells, approximately 500,000 cDNA molecules were obtained, such that each molecule approximated one T cell. The same protocol used for the earlier healthy control dataset was applied to prepare and sequence the patient libraries. Within a given batch, samples were prepared together, multiplexed and sequenced on the same HiSeq lane. In the authors' own workflow: MIGEC was used to process the raw barcoded reads, and molecular identifier groups with only a single read were discarded before consensus assembly and CDR3 extraction. VDJtools was used for post-analysis of the clonotype tables, and diversity was normalized by down-sampling every dataset to the size of the smallest sample. To correct batch-related cross-sample contamination, repertoire overlap clustering matched CDR3 amino acid sequences but not nucleotide sequences. TCRdb's own reprocessing of the public reads used fastp at Q25 and MiXCR and kept productive beta chains. Every distinct CDR3 protein forms one entry, paired with its most common genes and DNA. These V and J calls are TCRdb output, not the study's own analysis. For this sample the table gives 750,000 to 950,000 distinct CDR3 sequences, of which around 50% were detected only once. Under 6% of the sample is in the top ten clones.

What the authors observed across the whole study: Normalized Chao1 diversity was significantly lower in multiple sclerosis patients than controls, suggesting substantial peripheral T-cell clonal expansion. The multiple sclerosis patient group was slightly younger than the control group. Roughly 5 TRBV segments, including TRBV5-6, TRBV5-1 and TRBV20-1, were significantly more frequent in patients than controls. Strong co-clustering of samples prepared in the same batch was shown by direct clustering with F measure, prompting a batch-effect correction.

Sequencing was done on a sample of blood. This clonotype was obtained from a girl aged 5-17 years with multiple sclerosis. Recombination joined TRBV7-3 with TRBJ2-3, with the D gene uncertain. The CDR3 protein sequence reads: CASRSDTDTQYF. The DNA sequence follows: TGTGCCAGCAGGTCCGACACAGATACGCAGTATTTT.